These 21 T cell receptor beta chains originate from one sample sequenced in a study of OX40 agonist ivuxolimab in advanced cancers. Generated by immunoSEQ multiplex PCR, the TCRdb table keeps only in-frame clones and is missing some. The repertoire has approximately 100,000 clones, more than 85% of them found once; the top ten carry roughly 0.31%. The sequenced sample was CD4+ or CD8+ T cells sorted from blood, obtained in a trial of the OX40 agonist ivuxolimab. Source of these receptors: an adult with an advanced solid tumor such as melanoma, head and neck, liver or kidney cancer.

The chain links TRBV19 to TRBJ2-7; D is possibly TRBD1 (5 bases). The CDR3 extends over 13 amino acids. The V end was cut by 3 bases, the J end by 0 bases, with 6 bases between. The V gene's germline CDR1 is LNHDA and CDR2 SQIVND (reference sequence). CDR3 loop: CASSIGHSYEQYF. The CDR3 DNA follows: TGTGCCAGTAGTATCGGACACTCCTACGAGCAGTACTTC.

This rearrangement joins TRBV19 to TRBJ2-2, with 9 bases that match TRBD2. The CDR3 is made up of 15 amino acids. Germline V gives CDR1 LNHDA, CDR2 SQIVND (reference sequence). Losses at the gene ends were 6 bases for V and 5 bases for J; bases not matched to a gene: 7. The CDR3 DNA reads TGTGCCAGTAGCGTCCTAGCGGGAAGGACCGGGGAGCTGTTTTTT. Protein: CASSVLAGRTGELFF.

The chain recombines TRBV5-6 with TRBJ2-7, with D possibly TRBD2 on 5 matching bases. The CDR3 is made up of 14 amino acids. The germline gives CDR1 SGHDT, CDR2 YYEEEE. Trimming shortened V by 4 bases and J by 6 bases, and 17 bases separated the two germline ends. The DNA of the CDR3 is TGTGCCAGCAGCATGGGAGTATTCGTTCGCGAGCAGTACTTC. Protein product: CASSMGVFVREQYF.

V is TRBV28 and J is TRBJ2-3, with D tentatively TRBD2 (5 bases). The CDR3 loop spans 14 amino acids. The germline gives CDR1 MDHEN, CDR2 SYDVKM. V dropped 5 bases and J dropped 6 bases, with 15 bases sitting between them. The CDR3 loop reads CASSPYPRRDTQYF. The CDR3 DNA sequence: TGTGCCAGCAGTCCGTATCCTCGGAGGGATACGCAGTATTTT.

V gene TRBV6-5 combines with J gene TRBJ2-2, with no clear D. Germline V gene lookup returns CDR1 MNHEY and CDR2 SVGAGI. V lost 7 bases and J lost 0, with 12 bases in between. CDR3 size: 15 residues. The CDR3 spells CASTAGGANTGELFF. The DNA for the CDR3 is TGTGCCAGCACCGCAGGCGGCGCGAACACCGGGGAGCTGTTTTTT.

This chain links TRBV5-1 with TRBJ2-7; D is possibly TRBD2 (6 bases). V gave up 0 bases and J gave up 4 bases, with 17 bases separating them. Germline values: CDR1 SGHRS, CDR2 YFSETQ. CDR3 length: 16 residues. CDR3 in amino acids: CASSLGTPLGGYEQYF. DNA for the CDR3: TGCGCCAGCAGCTTGGGGACGCCCCTGGGGGGTTACGAGCAGTACTTC.

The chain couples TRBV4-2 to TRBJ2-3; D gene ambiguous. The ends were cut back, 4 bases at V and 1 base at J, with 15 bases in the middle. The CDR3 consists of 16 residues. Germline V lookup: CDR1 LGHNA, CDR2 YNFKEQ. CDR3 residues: CASSRDSSGGTDTQYF. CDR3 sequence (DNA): TGTGCCAGCAGCCGTGACTCATCTGGGGGCACAGATACGCAGTATTTT.

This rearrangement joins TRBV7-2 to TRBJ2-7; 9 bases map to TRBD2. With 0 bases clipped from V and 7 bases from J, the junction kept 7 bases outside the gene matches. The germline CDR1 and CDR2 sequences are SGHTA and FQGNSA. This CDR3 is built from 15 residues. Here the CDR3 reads CASSLAGLAGYEQYF. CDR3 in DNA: TGTGCCAGCAGCTTAGCGGGGCTAGCGGGATATGAGCAGTACTTC.

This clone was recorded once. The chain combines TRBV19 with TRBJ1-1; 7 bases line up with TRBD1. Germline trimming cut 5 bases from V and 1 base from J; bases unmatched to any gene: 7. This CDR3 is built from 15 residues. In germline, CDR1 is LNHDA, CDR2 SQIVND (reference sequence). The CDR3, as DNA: TGTGCCAGTAGTGGGTGGGACAGAAGGAACACTGAAGCTTTCTTT. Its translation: CASSGWDRRNTEAFF.

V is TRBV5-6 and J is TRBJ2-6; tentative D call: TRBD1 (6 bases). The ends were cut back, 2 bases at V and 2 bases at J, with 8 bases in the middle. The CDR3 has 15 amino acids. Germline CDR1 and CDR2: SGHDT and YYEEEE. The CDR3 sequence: CASSFTGTGANVLTF. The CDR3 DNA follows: TGTGCCAGCAGCTTTACAGGGACTGGGGCCAACGTCCTGACTTTC.

The CDR3 DNA follows: TGTGCCACCAGCGGGACAGGGGGCAGAACTAACTATGGCTACACCTTC. This translates into CATSGTGGRTNYGYTF. The J gene is TRBJ1-2, the V gene TRBV15; TRBD1 agrees at 12 bases. This CDR3 is 16 amino acids long. The V segment lost 5 bases and the J segment 0 bases; nucleotides outside the gene matches: 4. Germline CDR1 reads LNHNV; CDR2 reads YYDKDF (reference sequence).

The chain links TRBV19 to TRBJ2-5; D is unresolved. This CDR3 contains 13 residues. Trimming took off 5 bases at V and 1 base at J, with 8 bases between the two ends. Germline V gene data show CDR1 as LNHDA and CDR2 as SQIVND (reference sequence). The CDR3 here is CASSLSVQETQYF. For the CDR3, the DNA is TGTGCCAGTAGTCTCTCAGTCCAAGAGACCCAGTACTTC.

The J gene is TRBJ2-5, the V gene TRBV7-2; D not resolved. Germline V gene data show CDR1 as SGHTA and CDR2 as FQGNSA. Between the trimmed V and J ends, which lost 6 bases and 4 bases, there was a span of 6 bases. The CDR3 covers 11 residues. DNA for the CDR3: TGTGCCAGCAGACTCTTAGAGACCCAGTACTTC. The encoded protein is CASRLLETQYF. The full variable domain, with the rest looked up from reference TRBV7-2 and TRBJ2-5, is GAGVSQSPSNKVTEKGKDVELRCDPISGHTALYWYRQSLGQGLEFLIYFQGNSAPDKSGLPSDRFSAERTGGSVSTLTIQRTQQEDSAVYLCASRLLETQYFGPGTRLLVL.

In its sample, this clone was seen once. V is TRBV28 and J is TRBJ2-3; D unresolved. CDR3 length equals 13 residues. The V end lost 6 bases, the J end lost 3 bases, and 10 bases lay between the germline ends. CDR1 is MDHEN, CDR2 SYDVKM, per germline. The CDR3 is CASRGYGTDTQYF. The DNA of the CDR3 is TGTGCCAGCAGGGGGTACGGGACAGATACGCAGTATTTT.

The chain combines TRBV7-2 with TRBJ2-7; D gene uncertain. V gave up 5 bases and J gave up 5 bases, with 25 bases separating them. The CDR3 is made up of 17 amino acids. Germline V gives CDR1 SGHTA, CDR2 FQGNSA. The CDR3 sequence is CASSPPRAHHPLDEQYF. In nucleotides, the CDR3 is TGTGCCAGCAGCCCCCCCCGGGCCCATCACCCCCTCGACGAGCAGTACTTC.

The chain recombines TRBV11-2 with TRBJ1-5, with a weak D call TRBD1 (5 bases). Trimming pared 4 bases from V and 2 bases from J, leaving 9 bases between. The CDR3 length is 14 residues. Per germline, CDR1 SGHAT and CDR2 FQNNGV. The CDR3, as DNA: TGTGCCAGCAGCTCGACGACAGGCAATCAGCCCCAGCATTTT. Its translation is CASSSTTGNQPQHF.

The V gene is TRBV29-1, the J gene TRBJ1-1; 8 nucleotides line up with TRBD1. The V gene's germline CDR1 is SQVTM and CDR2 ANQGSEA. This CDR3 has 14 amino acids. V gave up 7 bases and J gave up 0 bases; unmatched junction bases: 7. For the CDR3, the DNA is TGCAGCGCCTCGGGACAGGCGGTGAACACTGAAGCTTTCTTT. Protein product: CSASGQAVNTEAFF.

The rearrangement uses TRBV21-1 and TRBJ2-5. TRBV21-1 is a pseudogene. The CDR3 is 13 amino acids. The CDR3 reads CASFQTGGMTQYF. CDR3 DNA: TGTGCCAGCTTTCAGACGGGCGGAATGACCCAGTACTTC.

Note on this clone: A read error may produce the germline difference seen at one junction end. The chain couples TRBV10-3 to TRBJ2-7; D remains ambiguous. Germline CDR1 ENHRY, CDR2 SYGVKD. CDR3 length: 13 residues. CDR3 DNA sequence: TGTGCCATCAGTCGGACGGAATCCTCCGAGCAGTACTTC. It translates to CAISRTESSEQYF.

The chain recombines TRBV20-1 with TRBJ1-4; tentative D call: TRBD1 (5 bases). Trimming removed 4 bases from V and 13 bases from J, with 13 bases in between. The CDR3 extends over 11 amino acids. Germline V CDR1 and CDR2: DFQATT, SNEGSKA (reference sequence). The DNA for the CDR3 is TGCAGTGCTAACACCGGTCAGGGACTGTTTTTT. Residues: CSANTGQGLFF.

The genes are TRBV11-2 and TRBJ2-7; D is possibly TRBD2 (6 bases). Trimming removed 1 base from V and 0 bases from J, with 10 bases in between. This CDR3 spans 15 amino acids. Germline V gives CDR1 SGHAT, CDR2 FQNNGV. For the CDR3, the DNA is TGTGCCAGCAGCTTAGCCGGGAGCCTCTCCTACGAGCAGTACTTC. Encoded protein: CASSLAGSLSYEQYF. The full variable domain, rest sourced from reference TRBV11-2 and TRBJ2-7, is EAGVAQSPRYKIIEKRQSVAFWCNPISGHATLYWYQQILGQGPKLLIQFQNNGVVDDSQLPKDRFSAERLKGVDSTLKIQPAKLEDSAVYLCASSLAGSLSYEQYFGPGTRLTVT.